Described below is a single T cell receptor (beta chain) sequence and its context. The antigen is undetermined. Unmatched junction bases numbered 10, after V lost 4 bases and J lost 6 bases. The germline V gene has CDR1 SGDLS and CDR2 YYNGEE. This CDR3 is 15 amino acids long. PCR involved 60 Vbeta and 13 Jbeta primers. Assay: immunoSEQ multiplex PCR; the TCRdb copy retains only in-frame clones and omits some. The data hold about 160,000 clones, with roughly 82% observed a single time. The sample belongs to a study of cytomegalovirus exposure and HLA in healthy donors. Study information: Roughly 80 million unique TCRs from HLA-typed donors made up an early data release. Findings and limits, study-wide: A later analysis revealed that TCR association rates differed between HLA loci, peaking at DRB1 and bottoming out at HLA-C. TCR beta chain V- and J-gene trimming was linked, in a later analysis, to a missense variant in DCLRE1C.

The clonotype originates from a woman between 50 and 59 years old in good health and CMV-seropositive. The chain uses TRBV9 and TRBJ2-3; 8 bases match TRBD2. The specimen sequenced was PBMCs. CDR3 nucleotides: TGTGCCAGCAGCCTTGGACTAGCCCCCGGGGATACGCAGTATTTT. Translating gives CASSLGLAPGDTQYF.